This TCR beta chain was documented in a study of cytomegalovirus exposure and HLA in healthy donors. From germline, CDR1 is LGHNA and CDR2 YNFKEQ. The V segment lost 0 bases and the J segment 5 bases; nucleotides outside the gene matches: 16. The CDR3 loop spans 19 amino acids. PCR amplification relied on 60 Vbeta primers (plus 13 Jbeta primers). Assay used: immunoSEQ multiplex PCR; TCRdb lists only in-frame clones, some missing. Recorded for this sample: around 74,000 clones. The specimen sequenced was PBMCs. This chain connects TRBV4-2 to TRBJ2-5; TRBD2 matches at 9 bases. This receptor was obtained from a man aged 45-60 years in good health and CMV-seropositive. The DNA for the CDR3 is TGTGCCAGCAGCCAAGATCCCTGGGCTAGCGGGACCCAAGGGGAGACCCAGTACTTC. It codes for CASSQDPWASGTQGETQYF.